Listed here is a single T cell receptor beta chain. What it recognizes is unknown. The data were obtained in a study of cytomegalovirus exposure and HLA in healthy donors. Study context: Early released data comprised some 85 million unique TCRs from HLA-typed donors.

General study findings and limits: Sequencing had likely introduced a cluster of highly shared sequence variants as an artifact. Later on, analysis showed that most CMV-associated TCR beta chains appeared to be HLA-restricted.

J gave up 8 bases and V 7 bases, and 7 bases lay outside the gene matches. The CDR3 consists of 12 residues. Germline V gene lookup returns CDR1 MNHNY and CDR2 SVGAGI (reference sequence). Primers for the PCR totalled 60 Vbeta and 13 Jbeta. Under the authors' procedure: Some 12 million shared chains were among the approximately 76 million unique TCR beta chains that a later analysis counted. Measured with immunoSEQ multiplex PCR; TCRdb has only the in-frame clones, and not every one. V and J calls and clone size are as listed in that table; D and trimming were resolved from the DNA. Here the sample spans 90,000 to 120,000 clones, 74% being singletons.

Material: PBMCs. The origin of this receptor is a man aged 50 to 60 in good health and CMV-seropositive. This rearrangement joins TRBV6-6 to TRBJ1-2; 7 nucleotides agree with TRBD1. The CDR3 DNA is TGTGCCAGCACCCGACAGGGAGAAGGCTACACCTTC. Translation gives CASTRQGEGYTF.